Shown below are 2 T cell receptor beta chains from a single sample sequenced in a study of blood T cell repertoires in COVID-19. Produced via immunoSEQ multiplex PCR; TCRdb's table is partial and in-frame only. The table records approximately 150,000 clones, roughly 82% of them present only once. The sequenced sample consisted of peripheral blood. These receptors all stem from a woman aged 45-60 years in a cohort sampled during active or convalescent COVID-19.

V gene TRBV2 combines with J gene TRBJ1-1; tentative D call: TRBD1 (6 bases). Germline V gene data show CDR1 as SNHLY and CDR2 as FYNNEI. Trimming left V 6 bases short and J 1 base short, with 21 bases between. The CDR3 is 17 amino acids. The CDR3 nucleotides are TGTGCCAGCAGCGTGTGGGTAGGGGGTCGTTCGAACACTGAAGCTTTCTTT. Translated: CASSVWVGGRSNTEAFF.

The CDR3 DNA reads TGTGCCAGCAGTTCCCGGGACAGGGGAGAAAAACTGTTTTTT. Protein sequence: CASSSRDRGEKLFF. The chain has TRBV2 and TRBJ1-4; 10 bases map to TRBD1. The CDR3 spans 14 residues. With V trimmed by 5 bases and J by 8 bases, 5 bases remained unmatched. CDR1 is SNHLY and CDR2 is FYNNEI in the germline V gene.